The present T cell receptor beta chain was sequenced within a study of CD8 T cells in Susac syndrome (dated by TCRdb to about 2019). Study-wide context: Repertoire sequencing was used to test whether CD8+ T cell activation and differentiation in Susac syndrome was antigen driven.

High-throughput TCR beta sequencing profiled peripheral blood CD8+ and CD4+ T cells from healthy donors, Susac syndrome patients and multiple sclerosis patients. Multiple sclerosis controls were treatment-naive patients with stable or active relapsing-remitting disease fulfilling revised McDonald criteria. CD8+ TEMRA cells were enriched by FACS, while bulk CD8+ and CD4+ T cells were purified by magnetic negative isolation. Blood was drawn into EDTA tubes, processed within 24 hours, and PBMCs were isolated by density gradient centrifugation. PBMCs destined for TCR sequencing were cryopreserved in liquid nitrogen and later thawed in a 37 °C water bath. Purity of sorted or isolated CD4+, CD8+ and CD8+ TEMRA cells was at least 90%. From cysteine to phenylalanine, the CDR3 is 13 amino acids long. Only the CDR3 DNA stays, 39 bases, in frame from base 1. Via the germline V gene (reference sequence), CDR1 is SGHNT and CDR2 YYREEE. V loses 3 bases of germline sequence and J loses 4 bases, and the interval between the two ends is 8 bases.

General study outcomes and caveats: The TCR sequencing and HLA analysis was acknowledged to have included a relatively small number of individuals.

This clonotype was seen once. Its antigen specificity is not known. Per-base quality was not reported, and no clone a single base away is much larger than it. A single read constitutes weak evidence. RNA was extracted using the RNeasy kit, and about 0.45 to 1 microgram was reverse transcribed with random hexamers. TCR beta CDR3 regions were amplified with the immunoSEQ multiplex PCR assay covering 54 Vbeta and 13 Jbeta segments. To correct PCR amplification bias, a synthetic template baseline was used for both primer optimization and computational correction. Regarding the original processing steps: Only productive sequences were kept, with reads annotated to V, D and J genes according to IMGT and analyzed in immunoSEQ Analyzer. To calculate clonality, Shannon entropy was normalized by log2 of the number of productive unique sequences and then subtracted from one. For each patient and control, public and private clones were evaluated among the 100 most prevalent clones. Clones were defined as Susac-specific if absent from the healthy and MS cohorts, from 1052 published viral clones and from other ImmuneACCESS disease sequences. TCRdb reworked the public reads: Q25 trimming with fastp, MiXCR clone assembly, productive beta chains retained. Rows are unified per CDR3 protein, each entry keeping the most common DNA and genes. TCRdb's processing, not the authors', yielded these V and J calls. This sample has roughly 120,000 distinct CDR3 sequences in its table, and roughly 94% of those were observed once. Clones ranked in the top ten supply about 0.13% of the sample.

The TCR comes from a human donor with multiple sclerosis. What was sequenced was CD4+ T cells from PBMCs. The V and J genes are TRBV5-4 and TRBJ2-1; matching of 6 bases hints at TRBD1 as the D gene. Here is the DNA: TGTGCCAGCAGCTGGACAGCATACAATGAGCAGTTCTTC. Translated, it reads CASSWTAYNEQFF.